This T cell receptor beta chain was captured by sequencing in a study of T cell responses to AZD1222 COVID-19 vaccine. General study points: Close to half of spike-specific TCRs reportedly recognize unmutated variant regions. White British donors predominated, females outnumbered males, and clonal diversity was possibly underestimated. Repertoire sampling occurred only after the peak T cell response.

Assay: immunoSEQ multiplex PCR; the TCRdb copy retains only in-frame clones and omits some. This table holds some 99,000 clones, approximately 87% found once. Trimming cost V 2 bases and J 2 bases, with 0 bases left between them. There are 11 residues in the CDR3. The germline gives CDR1 LGHDT, CDR2 YNNKEL (reference sequence). To note about this clone: The antigen remains undetermined.

Sequences were derived from peripheral blood, sampled 28 days after the second AZD1222 dose. This sequence joins TRBV3-1 (or the pseudogene TRBV3-2) and TRBJ1-1, with D unclear. The sequence was obtained from an adult who received the AZD1222 COVID-19 vaccine. CDR3 DNA: TGTGCCAGCAGCCAAAACACTGAAGCTTTCTTT. It is translated as CASSQNTEAFF.